This T cell receptor beta chain was sequenced in a study of cytotoxic CD8 clonotypes in ibrutinib-treated CLL. Libraries were prepared by immunoSEQ multiplex PCR; TCRdb keeps only in-frame clonotypes and omits some of them. Among about 80,000 clones, more than 75% were seen once, and the ten largest hold 4.8%. This clone occurred many times. Sequences were derived from PBMCs, sampled after 12 months of ibrutinib treatment. The TCR comes from a human donor with chronic lymphocytic leukemia.

The DNA of the CDR3 is TGTGCCAGCAGCCCCTGGGGGGCTAGCGGGGCTCGCTCCTACGAGCAGTACTTC. It codes for CASSPWGASGARSYEQYF. The V and J genes are TRBV7-2 and TRBJ2-7; 9 bases are a match to TRBD2. The V and J ends lost 5 bases and 0 bases, in that order; junction bases with no gene match: 14. CDR1 is SGHTA and CDR2 is FQGNSA in the germline V gene. CDR3 length equals 18 residues.